This T cell receptor (beta chain) derives from a study of CD8+ T cells in alopecia areata. Study-level findings and limits: It was less clear whether patients shared TCRs than it was in mice, possibly because of HLA.

Sequencing relied on a cDNA template that was reverse transcribed from extracted RNA. Assay: immunoSEQ multiplex PCR; the TCRdb copy retains only in-frame clones and omits some. The sample yields 150,000 to 200,000 clones, 40% to 55% seen once. This sample's treatment: oral pan-JAK inhibitor, 5-10 mg twice daily. This clone was detected a few times. What it binds is unknown. Sequenced material: CD8+ T cells sorted from blood, taken at roughly week 53, from a patient treated with tofacitinib. The source is a human donor with alopecia areata.

CDR3 sequence: CASSQGRGYEQYF. CDR3 nucleotides: TGTGCCAGCAGCCAGGGACGTGGCTACGAGCAGTACTTC. The gene calls are TRBV6-5 and TRBJ2-7; either TRBD1 or TRBD2 may supply D (5 bases each). Germline V gene data show CDR1 as MNHEY and CDR2 as SVGAGI. The CDR3 loop spans 13 amino acids. V gave up 6 bases and J gave up 3 bases, with 12 bases separating them.